These 23 T cell receptor beta chains were sequenced from one sample in a study of blood T cell repertoires in COVID-19. Libraries were prepared by immunoSEQ multiplex PCR; TCRdb keeps only in-frame clonotypes and omits some of them. The table has hundreds of thousands of clones, approximately 90% seen once. Sequencing was performed on PBMCs or T cells enriched from blood (not recorded which). The receptor set was obtained from a woman aged 40 to 49 who had recovered from COVID-19.

At least ten counts were recorded for this clone. At one end, the junction sequence differs from germline, possibly due to a read error. The J gene is TRBJ1-6, the V gene TRBV6-1; maybe TRBD1 (5 bases). CDR1 and CDR2 (germline): MNHNS, SASEGT. The CDR3 covers 15 residues. CDR3 region: CASSEGHSYNSPLHF. CDR3 nucleotide sequence: TGTGCCAGCAGCGAAGGACACTCCTATAATTCACCCCTCCACTTT.

This chain uses TRBV27 with TRBJ2-7; D perhaps matches TRBD1 (5 bases). The CDR3 has 13 residues. Trimming took 4 bases from V and 2 from J, leaving 9 bases between them. Germline V lookup: CDR1 MNHEY, CDR2 SMNVEV (reference sequence). For the CDR3, the DNA is TGTGCCAGCAGTTCCCAGGGCCCCTACGAGCAGTACTTC. Amino acid sequence: CASSSQGPYEQYF.

J is TRBJ1-5 and V is TRBV3-1 (or the pseudogene TRBV3-2), with D tentatively TRBD1 (6 bases). CDR1 is LGHDT, CDR2 YNNKEL, per germline (reference sequence). V lost 1 base to trimming and J lost 6 bases, with 10 bases between them. This CDR3 region has 14 residues. The CDR3 spells CASSQGQATQPQHF. In nucleotides, the CDR3 is TGTGCCAGCAGCCAAGGACAGGCCACTCAGCCCCAGCATTTT.

The V and J genes are TRBV9 and TRBJ2-5; 8 bases are shared with TRBD1. Germline lookup yields CDR1 SGDLS and CDR2 YYNGEE. CDR3 length: 16 amino acids. Unmatched junction bases numbered 7, after V lost 3 bases and J lost 0 bases. CDR3 region: CASSENEQGDQETQYF. The CDR3 DNA reads TGTGCCAGCAGCGAAAACGAACAGGGGGACCAAGAGACCCAGTACTTC.

The J gene is TRBJ2-2, the V gene TRBV7-9; 9 nucleotides match TRBD2. Losses at the gene ends were 3 bases for V and 3 bases for J; bases not matched to a gene: 2. CDR1 SEHNR and CDR2 FQNEAQ come from the germline V gene (reference sequence). The CDR3 loop spans 15 amino acids. DNA of the CDR3: TGTGCCAGCAGCTTCGTAGCGGGAGACACCGGGGAGCTGTTTTTT. Amino acids: CASSFVAGDTGELFF.

CDR3 sequence: CASGVRDSPLHF. The CDR3 DNA follows: TGTGCCAGCGGGGTGAGGGATTCACCCCTCCACTTT. The V and J genes are TRBV27 and TRBJ1-6, with D uncertain. CDR1 is MNHEY, CDR2 SMNVEV, per germline (reference sequence). The CDR3 is 12 amino acids. V lost 8 bases and J 8 bases, leaving 10 bases between the germline ends.

CDR3 protein: CASRRSVLGLAGLETQYF. For the CDR3, the DNA is TGTGCCAGCAGGCGAAGCGTACTGGGACTAGCGGGGCTTGAGACCCAGTACTTC. The rearrangement joins TRBV28 to TRBJ2-5; 13 nucleotides agree with TRBD2. V shed 6 bases and J 5 bases; nucleotides not matched to a gene: 15. Germline values: CDR1 MDHEN, CDR2 SYDVKM. The CDR3 runs to 18 residues. Complete variable domain (other parts from reference TRBV28 and TRBJ2-5): DVKVTQSSRYLVKRTGEKVFLECVQDMDHENMFWYRQDPGLGLRLIYFSYDVKMKEKGDIPEGYSVSREKKERFSLILESASTNQTSMYLCASRRSVLGLAGLETQYFGPGTRLLVL.

The gene calls are TRBV6-5 and TRBJ1-6, with D maybe TRBD1 (6 bases). Trimming removed 6 bases at V and 9 bases at J, with 18 bases between. Germline V gives CDR1 MNHEY, CDR2 SVGAGI. This CDR3 spans 15 amino acids. The CDR3 spells CASRTGSKFPSPLHF. The CDR3 nucleotides are TGTGCCAGCAGAACAGGGTCGAAATTCCCTTCACCCCTCCACTTT.

The genes are TRBV29-1 and TRBJ2-7, with a weak D call TRBD2 (6 bases). Between the trimmed V and J ends, which lost 4 bases and 0 bases, there was a span of 10 bases. The CDR3 contains 13 residues. Germline V CDR1 and CDR2: SQVTM, ANQGSEA. As DNA, the CDR3 is TGCAGCGTTGGGGAGACTAGCTCCTACGAGCAGTACTTC. Translated, it gives CSVGETSSYEQYF.

The rearrangement links TRBV2 to TRBJ2-5, with 7 bases lining up with TRBD1. Unmatched junction bases numbered 8, after V lost 6 bases and J lost 1 base. The CDR3 spans 15 residues. The V gene's germline CDR1 is SNHLY and CDR2 FYNNEI. In DNA form, the CDR3 reads TGTGCCAGCAGCCGGGACAGCCTGATCCAAGAGACCCAGTACTTC. It codes for CASSRDSLIQETQYF.

The chain uses TRBV19 and TRBJ1-1; weak D call: TRBD1 (5 bases). This CDR3 is built from 13 residues. The V gene's germline CDR1 is LNHDA and CDR2 SQIVND (reference sequence). V was cut by 3 bases and J by 5 bases, with 10 bases left in between. CDR3 nucleotide sequence: TGTGCCAGTAGTATGTTCGACAGTACTGAAGCTTTCTTT. Translated, it gives CASSMFDSTEAFF.

This chain joins TRBV18 and TRBJ2-7; 15 positions agree with TRBD2. The CDR3 sequence is 14 residues long. Germline trimming cut 6 bases from V and 7 bases from J; bases unmatched to any gene: 4. The V gene's germline CDR1 is KGHSH and CDR2 LQKENI. The CDR3 bases are TGTGCCAGCTCTTACGGGACTAGCGGGAGGGAGCAGTACTTC. Protein sequence: CASSYGTSGREQYF.

The chain carries TRBV7-9 and TRBJ1-1; 8 nucleotides agree with TRBD1. J gave up 1 base and V 6 bases, and 13 bases lay outside the gene matches. Germline-derived CDR1 and CDR2 are SEHNR and FQNEAQ (reference sequence). This CDR3 is 17 amino acids long. DNA of the CDR3: TGTGCCAGCAGGAGCTCCCGGGACAGGCACCAGAACACTGAAGCTTTCTTT. The encoded protein is CASRSSRDRHQNTEAFF. Looking up the rest from reference TRBV7-9 and TRBJ1-1 gives the full variable domain: DTGVSQNPRHKITKRGQNVTFRCDPISEHNRLYWYRQTLGQGPEFLTYFQNEAQLEKSRLLSDRFSAERPKGSFSTLEIQRTEQGDSAMYLCASRSSRDRHQNTEAFFGQGTRLTVV.

V is TRBV7-6 and J is TRBJ2-5; 11 nucleotides agree with TRBD2. The germline V gene encodes CDR1 SGHVS and CDR2 FNYEAQ. With 1 base clipped from V and 4 bases from J, the junction kept 8 bases outside the gene matches. The CDR3 is 17 residues long. As DNA, the CDR3 is TGTGCCAGCAGCTTAGGACTAGCGGGATATACGGGAGAGACCCAGTACTTC. It yields the protein CASSLGLAGYTGETQYF.

This chain links TRBV30 with TRBJ2-2, with 11 bases aligning to TRBD2. Germline V gene lookup returns CDR1 GTSNPN and CDR2 SVGIG (reference sequence). The CDR3 totals 17 residues. J gave up 5 bases and V 3 bases, and 11 bases lay outside the gene matches. CDR3 coding DNA: TGTGCCTGGAGAGCCTTAGCGGGGGGGCAGTATACCGGGGAGCTGTTTTTT. Protein sequence: CAWRALAGGQYTGELFF.

The rearrangement uses TRBV9 and TRBJ2-7, with 7 positions matching TRBD1. Germline V gives CDR1 SGDLS, CDR2 YYNGEE. J gave up 0 bases and V 0 bases, and 3 bases lay outside the gene matches. This CDR3 is 15 amino acids long. The DNA of the CDR3 is TGTGCCAGCAGCGTAGGAGGGGGCGACTCCTACGAGCAGTACTTC. Translating it yields CASSVGGGDSYEQYF.

The chain is built from TRBV6-6 and TRBJ2-1, with D maybe TRBD2 (5 bases). V dropped 6 bases and J dropped 11 bases, with 17 bases sitting between them. This CDR3 contains 13 residues. Germline values: CDR1 MNHNY, CDR2 SVGAGI (reference sequence). The CDR3, as DNA: TGTGCCAGCAGCCCCTCGGAGGCGGCCAAGCAGTTCTTC. Protein sequence: CASSPSEAAKQFF.

This clone was counted once. The chain uses TRBV5-5 and TRBJ1-2, with D tentatively TRBD1 (6 bases). CDR1 SGHKS and CDR2 YYEKEE come from the germline V gene (reference sequence). Trimming stripped 3 bases from V and 2 bases from J, with 14 bases between. The CDR3 totals 15 residues. CDR3 DNA: TGTGCCAGCAGCTCCCTGACAGGATCGAACTATGGCTACACCTTC. Its translation is CASSSLTGSNYGYTF.

This chain connects TRBV24-1 to TRBJ1-2, with 7 bases identical to TRBD1. From germline, CDR1 is KGHDR and CDR2 SFDVKD. Losses at the gene ends were 2 bases for V and 7 bases for J; bases not matched to a gene: 9. This CDR3 spans 15 amino acids. In DNA, the CDR3 is TGTGCCACCAGTGATTACCAGACAGGGTTTCGTGGCTACACCTTC. Amino acids: CATSDYQTGFRGYTF.

Here the CDR3 reads CASGLAGGAGRSSYNEQFF. The CDR3 coding sequence is TGTGCTAGTGGTTTAGCGGGTGGAGCGGGAAGGTCCTCCTACAATGAGCAGTTCTTC. V and J are TRBV12-5 and TRBJ2-1, with 7 positions matching TRBD2. Per germline, CDR1 LGHNT and CDR2 FRNRAP. Trimming cost V 3 bases and J 0 bases; bases outside gene matches: 14. The CDR3 loop spans 19 amino acids.

This clone has only one observation. This chain links TRBV3-1 (or the pseudogene TRBV3-2) with TRBJ2-7; 14 bases map to TRBD2. After removal of 2 bases from V and 6 bases from J, the junction contained 6 bases not matched to a gene. The CDR3 runs to 16 residues. CDR1 and CDR2 (germline): LGHDT, YNNKEL (reference sequence). This chain's CDR3 is CASSQKKGTSGGEQYF. As DNA, the CDR3 is TGTGCCAGCAGCCAAAAAAAGGGGACTAGCGGGGGCGAGCAGTACTTC.

The rearrangement uses TRBV18 and TRBJ1-1; 7 bases align to TRBD1. J was trimmed by 4 bases and V by 5 bases; bases with no gene match: 7. The CDR3 length is 14 residues. Germline V gives CDR1 KGHSH, CDR2 LQKENI. CDR3 nucleotide sequence: TGTGCCAGCTCAGACCGGGACAGCGTCACTGAAGCTTTCTTT. Translating it yields CASSDRDSVTEAFF. Complete variable domain (other parts from reference TRBV18 and TRBJ1-1): NAGVMQNPRHLVRRRGQEARLRCSPMKGHSHVYWYRQLPEEGLKFMVYLQKENIIDESGMPKERFSAEFPKEGPSILRIQQVVRGDSAAYFCASSDRDSVTEAFFGQGTRLTVV.

V is TRBV4-2 and J is TRBJ2-5; 8 positions match TRBD2. The germline CDR1 and CDR2 sequences are LGHNA and YNFKEQ. The CDR3 covers 16 residues. The V segment lost 0 bases and the J segment 3 bases; nucleotides outside the gene matches: 6. The CDR3 loop is CASSQETTSGKETQYF. The CDR3 DNA sequence: TGTGCCAGCAGCCAAGAGACCACTAGCGGTAAAGAGACCCAGTACTTC.